This TCR beta chain is drawn from a study of T cells in Graves' hyperthyroidism and ophthalmopathy. This clonotype showed up just a few times. Diagnostic decisions used clinical symptoms, serum thyroxine and TRAb, thyroid ultrasound and orbital computed tomography. The CDR3 regions of TCR beta were amplified from RNA transcripts. The TCR CDR3 first-round RT-PCR relied on the HTBI primer set. TCRdb processed the multiplex PCR reads anew with MiXCR; each CDR3 protein has one entry. The sample lists more than 300,000 distinct CDR3 sequences, 15% to 20% occurring once. Per the germline V gene, CDR1 is MGHRA and CDR2 is YSYEKL. This CDR3 is 13 amino acids long. Trimming cost V 1 base and J 9 bases, with 12 bases left between them.

Sequencing was performed on blood. The clonotype was recovered from a man between 18 and 35 years old with Graves' ophthalmopathy. This sequence joins TRBV4-1 and TRBJ1-2; tentative D call: TRBD1 (5 bases). For the CDR3, the DNA is TGCGCCAGCAGCCAAGCTGGCAGGGAGAGCTACACCTTC. It translates to CASSQAGRESYTF.